This TCR beta chain was recovered during a study of blood T cell repertoires in COVID-19. Study summary: Samples representing acute and convalescent COVID-19 were sourced from the United States, Italy and Spain. T cells, B-cell-depleted T cells, or PBMCs provided the cDNA or gDNA that served as material.

In the authors' workflow: Nucleated cell number was recorded as an estimate derived from reference gene primer amplification. Measured with immunoSEQ multiplex PCR; TCRdb has only the in-frame clones, and not every one. D and trimming were read from the DNA, whereas the V and J calls and clone size are those reported in that table. The sample lists around 52,000 clones; roughly 82% were seen once. The V gene's germline CDR1 is ENHRY and CDR2 SYGVKD. Trimming removed 2 bases from V and 2 bases from J, with 9 bases in between. The length of the CDR3 is 14 residues. V and J are TRBV10-3 and TRBJ1-1; D perhaps matches TRBD1 (6 bases). The TCR was taken from a woman aged 80 or older with acute or convalescent COVID-19. Source material: peripheral blood. The CDR3, as DNA: TGTGCCATCAGTGAGAGGGGGACAAACACTGAAGCTTTCTTT. This gives the protein CAISERGTNTEAFF.